The sample holds many counts of the clone carrying this T cell receptor (beta chain). Its antigen is as yet unknown. This entry belongs to a study of breast tumors, draining lymph nodes, adjacent tissues. General observations from the study: Tumor T cell lymph node origin was a supported hypothesis, not proven. Luminal-like breast cancer showed significantly greater tumor-nontumor repertoire similarity than basal-like breast cancer did. Most tumor T cells seemingly derive from lymph node, then expand in tumor. Tumor TCR diversity was below lymph nodes but above nontumor tissue.

The CDR3 is 14 residues long. Deletions cut 2 bases from V and 4 bases from J, with 9 bases between. Germline V gives CDR1 SGHDN, CDR2 FVKESK. Samples came from axillary lymph nodes draining the breast cancer. TCRdb itself ran the multiplex PCR reads through MiXCR, one entry per CDR3 protein. The table includes approximately 150,000 distinct CDR3 sequences, around 35% detected once. The TCR was taken from a female donor with breast cancer. Some clones in this sample may be carry-over from other donors' samples. The chain combines TRBV14 with TRBJ1-3; D is unclear. What was sequenced was axillary lymph node tissue. The CDR3 loop is CASSQHLGGNTIYF. The CDR3 DNA reads TGTGCCAGCAGCCAACATCTAGGAGGAAACACCATATATTTT.